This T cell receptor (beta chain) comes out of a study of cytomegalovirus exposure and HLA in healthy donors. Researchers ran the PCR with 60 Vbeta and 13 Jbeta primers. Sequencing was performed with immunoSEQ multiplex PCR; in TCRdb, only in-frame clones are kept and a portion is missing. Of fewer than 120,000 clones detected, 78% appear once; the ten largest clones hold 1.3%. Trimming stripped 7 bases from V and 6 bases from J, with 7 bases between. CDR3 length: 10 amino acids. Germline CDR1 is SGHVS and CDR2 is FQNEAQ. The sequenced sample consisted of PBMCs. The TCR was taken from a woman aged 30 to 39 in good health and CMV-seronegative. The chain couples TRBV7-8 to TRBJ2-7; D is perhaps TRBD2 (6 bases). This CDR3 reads CASTSVEQYF. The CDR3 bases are TGTGCCAGCACTAGCGTCGAGCAGTACTTC.